The clone carrying this TCR beta chain was counted a few times. Its antigen remains unknown. This specimen comes from a study of CD8 T cells in ankylosing spondylitis. Study-level points and caveats: It appeared that ankylosing spondylitis blood was characterized by a TCR beta motif of roughly 8 highly homologous variants.

Germline lookup yields CDR1 SGHRS and CDR2 YFSETQ. Trimming left V 0 bases short and J 4 bases short, with 7 bases between. CDR3 length equals 14 residues. Libraries for TCR beta were made by quantitative 5'-RACE with molecular barcodes. TCRdb passed the 5' RACE reads through MiXCR, listing each CDR3 protein once. The data contain approximately 340,000 distinct CDR3 sequences, roughly 14% of them seen just once; the ten biggest clones take up approximately 0.99%. This sequence was found in a male donor with ankylosing spondylitis or in good health (not recorded which). The V gene is TRBV5-1, the J gene TRBJ2-2; D ambiguous. The sequenced sample consisted of blood, either unsorted or a sorted T cell fraction (not recorded which). DNA of the CDR3: TGCGCCAGCAGCTTGGACGGTACCACCGGGGAGCTGTTTTTT. Encoded protein: CASSLDGTTGELFF.